The sequence of this T cell receptor (beta chain) was determined in a study of ipilimumab plus nivolumab after autologous stem cell transplantation. Overall study: A median of about 8 nivolumab and 5 ipilimumab doses were given.

TCRdb's copy holds only in-frame clones and misses some; the assay was immunoSEQ multiplex PCR. The sample shows 15,000 to 20,000 clones, around 68% of them seen only once. Trimming took 5 bases from V and 5 from J, leaving 8 bases between them. CDR1 is SEHNR and CDR2 is FQNEAQ in the germline V gene (reference sequence). The CDR3 is 12 residues long. Concerning this clone: The target antigen is unknown.

Findings and limits, study-wide: Authors suggest TCR repertoire, Treg phenotype and gut microbiota support further study.

This sample comprised PBMCs, obtained in a trial of ipilimumab plus nivolumab as post-transplant consolidation. The rearrangement links TRBV7-9 to TRBJ2-3, with D hard to call. This TCR derives from a male donor with diffuse large B-cell lymphoma. The CDR3 loop reads CASSPRLDTQYF. The CDR3 nucleotides are TGTGCCAGCAGCCCTCGGTTAGATACGCAGTATTTT.